The clone carrying this T cell receptor beta chain was counted between two and nine times. The antigen remains unidentified. The individuals who served as donors were healthy Caucasians living in Russia, aged about 6 to 90. This entry is derived from a study of blood T cells in healthy people across ages. Study-level results: Long-lived and aged donors differed, with more naive CD4+ cells and higher diversity in the long-lived. Changes in expanded clonotypes were possibly confounded, as the CMV status of donors was unknown.

CDR1 is MNHNY and CDR2 is SVGAGI in the germline V gene (reference sequence). This CDR3 region has 15 residues. With 0 bases clipped from V and 7 bases from J, the junction kept 6 bases outside the gene matches. Then a second PCR, running about 7 to 11 cycles, was carried out with a sample-barcoded 5' primer and a J-beta primer mix. The template-switch adaptor was a 5' adaptor with 12 random nucleotides. It tagged each cDNA molecule. One entry per CDR3 protein, called by TCRdb with MiXCR from the 5' RACE reads. The sample has just over 1 million distinct CDR3 sequences, over 35% seen once. The material sequenced was blood. This sequence was found in a woman aged 55-69 years in good health. This chain uses TRBV6-6 with TRBJ2-7, with 10 bases lining up with TRBD1. The CDR3 protein is CASSYSSDRGGEQYF. The CDR3 DNA reads TGTGCCAGCAGTTACTCGTCGGACAGGGGGGGTGAGCAGTACTTC.